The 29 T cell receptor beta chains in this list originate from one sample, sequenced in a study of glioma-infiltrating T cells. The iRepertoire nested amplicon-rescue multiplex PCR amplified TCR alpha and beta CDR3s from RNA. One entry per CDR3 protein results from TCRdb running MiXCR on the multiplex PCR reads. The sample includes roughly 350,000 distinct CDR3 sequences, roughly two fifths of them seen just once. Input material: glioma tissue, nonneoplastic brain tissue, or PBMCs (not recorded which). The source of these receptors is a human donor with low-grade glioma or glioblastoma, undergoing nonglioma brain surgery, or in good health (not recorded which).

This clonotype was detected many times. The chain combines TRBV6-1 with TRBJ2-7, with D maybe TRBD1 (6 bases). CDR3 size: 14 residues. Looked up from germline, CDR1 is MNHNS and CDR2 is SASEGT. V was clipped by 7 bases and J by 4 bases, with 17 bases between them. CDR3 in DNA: TGTGCCAGCACCCAAGTACAGGGTGGGTACGAGCAGTACTTC. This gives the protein CASTQVQGGYEQYF.

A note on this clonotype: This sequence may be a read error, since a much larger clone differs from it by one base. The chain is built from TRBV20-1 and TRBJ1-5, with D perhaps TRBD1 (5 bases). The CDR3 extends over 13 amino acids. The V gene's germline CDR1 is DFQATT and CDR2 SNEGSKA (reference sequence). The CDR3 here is CSDRTRANQPQHF. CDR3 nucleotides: TGCAGTGATAGAACCAGGGCCAATCAGCCCCAGCATTTT.

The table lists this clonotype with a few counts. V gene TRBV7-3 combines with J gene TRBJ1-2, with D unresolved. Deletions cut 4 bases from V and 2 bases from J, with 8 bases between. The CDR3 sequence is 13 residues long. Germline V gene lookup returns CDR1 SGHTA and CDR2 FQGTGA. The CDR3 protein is CASSSGLNYGYTF. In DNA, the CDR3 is TGTGCCAGCAGCTCAGGACTAAACTATGGCTACACCTTC. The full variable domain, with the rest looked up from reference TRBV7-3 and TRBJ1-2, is GAGVSQTPSNKVTEKGKYVELRCDPISGHTALYWYRQSLGQGPEFLIYFQGTGAADDSGLPNDRFFAVRPEGSVSTLKIQRTERGDSAVYLCASSSGLNYGYTFGSGTRLTVV.

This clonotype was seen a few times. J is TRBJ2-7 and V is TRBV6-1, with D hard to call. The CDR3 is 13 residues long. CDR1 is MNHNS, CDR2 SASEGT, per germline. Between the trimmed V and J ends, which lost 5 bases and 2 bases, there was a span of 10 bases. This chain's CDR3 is CASSSERAYEQYF. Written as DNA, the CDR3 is TGTGCCAGCAGTTCTGAACGGGCCTACGAGCAGTACTTC.

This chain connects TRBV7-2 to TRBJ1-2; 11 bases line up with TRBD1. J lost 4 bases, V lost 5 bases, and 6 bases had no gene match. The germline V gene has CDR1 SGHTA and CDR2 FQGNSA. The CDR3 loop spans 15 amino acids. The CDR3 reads CASSQGQGEVYGYTF. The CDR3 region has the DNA TGTGCCAGCAGCCAGGGACAGGGGGAGGTCTATGGCTACACCTTC.

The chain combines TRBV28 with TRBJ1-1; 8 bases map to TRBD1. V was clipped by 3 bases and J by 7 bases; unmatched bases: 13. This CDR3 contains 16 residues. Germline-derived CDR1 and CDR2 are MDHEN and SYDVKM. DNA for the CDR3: TGTGCCAGCAGTTTTTTAGGACAGGGACTTGCAAATGAAGCTTTCTTT. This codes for CASSFLGQGLANEAFF.

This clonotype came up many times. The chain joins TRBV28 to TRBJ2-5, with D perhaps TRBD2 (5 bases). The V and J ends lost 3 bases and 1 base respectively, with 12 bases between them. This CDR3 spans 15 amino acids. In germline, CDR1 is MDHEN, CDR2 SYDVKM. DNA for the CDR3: TGTGCCAGCAGTTTCCCCCGAGGGCTCCAAGAGACCCAGTACTTC. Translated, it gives CASSFPRGLQETQYF.

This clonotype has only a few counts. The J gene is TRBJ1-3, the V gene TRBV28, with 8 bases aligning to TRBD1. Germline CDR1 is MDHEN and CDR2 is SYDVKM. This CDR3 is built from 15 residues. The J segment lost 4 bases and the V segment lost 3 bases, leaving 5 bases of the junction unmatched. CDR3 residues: CASSFFGDRGNTIYF. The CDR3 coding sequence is TGTGCCAGCAGTTTTTTCGGGGACAGGGGAAACACCATATATTTT.

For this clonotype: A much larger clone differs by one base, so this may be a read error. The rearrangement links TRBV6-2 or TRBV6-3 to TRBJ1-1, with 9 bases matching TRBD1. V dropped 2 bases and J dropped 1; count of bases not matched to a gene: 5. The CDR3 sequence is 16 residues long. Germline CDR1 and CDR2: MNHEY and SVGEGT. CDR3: CASSYLYRGQNTEAFF. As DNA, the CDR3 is TGTGCCAGCAGTTACCTCTACAGGGGGCAGAACACTGAAGCTTTCTTT.

The DNA of the CDR3 is TGTGCCACCAGTGATTTGTCAGGGGATCAGCCCCAGCATTTT. The encoded protein is CATSDLSGDQPQHF. The chain uses TRBV24-1 and TRBJ1-5; D possibly corresponds to TRBD1 (6 bases). CDR1 KGHDR and CDR2 SFDVKD come from the germline V gene. CDR3 length: 14 residues. The ends were cut back, 0 bases at V and 5 bases at J, with 7 bases in the middle.

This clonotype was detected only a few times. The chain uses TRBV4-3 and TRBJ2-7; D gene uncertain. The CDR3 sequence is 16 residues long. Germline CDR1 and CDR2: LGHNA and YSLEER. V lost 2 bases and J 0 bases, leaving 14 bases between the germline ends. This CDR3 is CASSQSLAASSYEQYF. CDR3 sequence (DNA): TGCGCCAGCAGCCAAAGCCTCGCCGCTAGCTCCTACGAGCAGTACTTC.

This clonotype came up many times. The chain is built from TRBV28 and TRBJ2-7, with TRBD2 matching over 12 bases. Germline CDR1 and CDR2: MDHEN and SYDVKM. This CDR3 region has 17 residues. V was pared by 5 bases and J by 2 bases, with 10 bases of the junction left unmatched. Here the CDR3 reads CASSLDTTSGGAYEQYF. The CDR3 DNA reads TGTGCCAGCAGTCTTGATACGACTAGCGGGGGCGCCTACGAGCAGTACTTC.

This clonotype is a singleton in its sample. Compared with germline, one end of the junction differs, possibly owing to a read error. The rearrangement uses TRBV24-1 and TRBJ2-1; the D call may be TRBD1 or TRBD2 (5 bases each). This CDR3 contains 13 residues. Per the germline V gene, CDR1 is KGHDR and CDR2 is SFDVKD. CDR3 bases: TGTGCCACCCGAGGGGTCTCCTACAATGAGCAGCTCTTC. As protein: CATRGVSYNEQLF.

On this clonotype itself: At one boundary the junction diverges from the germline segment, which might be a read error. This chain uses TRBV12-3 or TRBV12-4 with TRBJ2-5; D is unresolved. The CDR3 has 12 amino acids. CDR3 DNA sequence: TGTGCCAGCAGTTGGGTCCAAGAGACCCGGTACTTC. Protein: CASSWVQETRYF.

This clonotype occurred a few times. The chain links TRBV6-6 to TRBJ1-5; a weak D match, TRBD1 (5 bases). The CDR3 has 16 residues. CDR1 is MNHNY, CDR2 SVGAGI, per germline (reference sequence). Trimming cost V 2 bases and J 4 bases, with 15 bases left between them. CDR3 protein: CASSYGQRGGNQPQHF. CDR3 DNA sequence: TGTGCCAGCAGTTACGGGCAACGCGGGGGGAATCAGCCCCAGCATTTT.

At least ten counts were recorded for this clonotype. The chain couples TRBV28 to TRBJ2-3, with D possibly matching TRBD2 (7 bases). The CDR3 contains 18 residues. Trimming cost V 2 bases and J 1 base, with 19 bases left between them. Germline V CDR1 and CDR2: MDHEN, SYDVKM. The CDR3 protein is CASSLRGGPGAGTDTQYF. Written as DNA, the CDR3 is TGTGCCAGCAGTTTAAGGGGGGGACCGGGAGCGGGCACAGATACGCAGTATTTT.

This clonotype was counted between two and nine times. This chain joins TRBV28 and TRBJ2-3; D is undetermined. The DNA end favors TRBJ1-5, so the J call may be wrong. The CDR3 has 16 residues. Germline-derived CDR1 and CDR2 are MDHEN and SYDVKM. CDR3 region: CASSPLAGVVTDTQHF. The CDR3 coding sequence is TGTGCCAGCAGTCCCCTAGCGGGAGTGGTAACAGATACGCAGCATTTT.

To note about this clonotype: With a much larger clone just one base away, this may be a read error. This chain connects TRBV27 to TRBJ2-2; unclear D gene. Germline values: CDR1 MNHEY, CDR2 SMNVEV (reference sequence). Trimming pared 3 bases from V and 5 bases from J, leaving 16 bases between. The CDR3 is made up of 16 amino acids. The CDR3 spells CASSFVSFEGTGELFF. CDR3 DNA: TGTGCCAGCAGTTTTGTATCGTTCGAAGGGACCGGGGAGCTGTTTTTT.

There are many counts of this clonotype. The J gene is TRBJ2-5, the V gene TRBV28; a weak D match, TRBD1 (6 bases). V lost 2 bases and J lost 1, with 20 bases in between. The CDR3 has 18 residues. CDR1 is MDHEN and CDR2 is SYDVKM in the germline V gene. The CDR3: CASSLPLLGTRGQETQYF. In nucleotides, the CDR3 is TGTGCCAGCAGTTTACCCCTGTTGGGGACAAGGGGCCAAGAGACCCAGTACTTC.

CDR3 sequence reads: CASSYWEGRTDTQYF. The CDR3 DNA reads TGTGCCAGCAGTTACTGGGAGGGCCGAACAGATACGCAGTATTTT. The gene calls are TRBV6-2 or TRBV6-3 and TRBJ2-3; 7 bases are a match to TRBD2. The V and J ends lost 1 base and 3 bases, in that order; junction bases with no gene match: 4. The CDR3 totals 15 residues. Germline CDR1 is MNHEY and CDR2 is SVGEGT.

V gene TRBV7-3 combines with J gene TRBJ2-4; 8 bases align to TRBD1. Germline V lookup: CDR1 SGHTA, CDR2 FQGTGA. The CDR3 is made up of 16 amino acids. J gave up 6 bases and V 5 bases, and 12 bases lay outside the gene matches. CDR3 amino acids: CASSPLGQVDGNIQYF. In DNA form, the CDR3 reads TGTGCCAGCAGCCCGTTGGGACAGGTGGATGGAAACATTCAGTACTTC.

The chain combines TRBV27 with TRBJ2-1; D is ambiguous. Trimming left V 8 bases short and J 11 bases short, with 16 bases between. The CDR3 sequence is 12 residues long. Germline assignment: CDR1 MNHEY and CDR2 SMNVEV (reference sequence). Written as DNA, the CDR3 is TGTGCCAGCGGATACGTAGTCGATAAGCAGTTCTTC. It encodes CASGYVVDKQFF.

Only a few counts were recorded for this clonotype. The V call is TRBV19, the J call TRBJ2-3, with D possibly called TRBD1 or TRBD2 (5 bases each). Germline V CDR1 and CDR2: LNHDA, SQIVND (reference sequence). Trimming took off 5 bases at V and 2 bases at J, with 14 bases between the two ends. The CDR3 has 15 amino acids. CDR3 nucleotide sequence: TGTGCCAGTAGTTCTCAGACAGACTACACAGATACGCAGTATTTT. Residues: CASSSQTDYTDTQYF. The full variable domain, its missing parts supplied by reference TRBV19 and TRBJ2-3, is DGGITQSPKYLFRKEGQNVTLSCEQNLNHDAMYWYRQDPGQGLRLIYYSQIVNDFQKGDIAEGYSVSREKKESFPLTVTSAQKNPTAFYLCASSSQTDYTDTQYFGPGTRLTVL.

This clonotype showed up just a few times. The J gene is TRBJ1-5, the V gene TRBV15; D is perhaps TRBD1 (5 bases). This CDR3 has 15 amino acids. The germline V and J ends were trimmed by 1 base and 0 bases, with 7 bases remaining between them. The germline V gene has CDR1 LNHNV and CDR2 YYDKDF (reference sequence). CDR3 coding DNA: TGTGCCACCAGCAGAGTTAGGGGTAGCAATCAGCCCCAGCATTTT. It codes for CATSRVRGSNQPQHF.

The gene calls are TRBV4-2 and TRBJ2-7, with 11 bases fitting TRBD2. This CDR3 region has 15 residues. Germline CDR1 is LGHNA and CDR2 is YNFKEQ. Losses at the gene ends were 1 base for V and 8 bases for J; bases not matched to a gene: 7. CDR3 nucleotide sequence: TGTGCCAGCAGCCAAGGTGCTAGCGGGAGGAACCAGCAGTACTTC. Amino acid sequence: CASSQGASGRNQQYF.

The CDR3 is CATSRYPGQTYGYTF. The CDR3 region has the DNA TGTGCCACCAGCAGATACCCCGGACAGACATATGGCTACACCTTC. The genes are TRBV15 and TRBJ1-2; tentative D call: TRBD1 (6 bases). The CDR3 runs to 15 residues. V was cut by 2 bases and J by 5 bases, with 15 bases left in between. CDR1 is LNHNV, CDR2 YYDKDF, per germline (reference sequence).

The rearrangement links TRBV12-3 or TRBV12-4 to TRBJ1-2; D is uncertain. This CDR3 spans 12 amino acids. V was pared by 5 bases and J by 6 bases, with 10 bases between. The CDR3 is CASSREGNGYTF. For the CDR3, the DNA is TGTGCCAGCAGTCGGGAGGGTAATGGCTACACCTTC.

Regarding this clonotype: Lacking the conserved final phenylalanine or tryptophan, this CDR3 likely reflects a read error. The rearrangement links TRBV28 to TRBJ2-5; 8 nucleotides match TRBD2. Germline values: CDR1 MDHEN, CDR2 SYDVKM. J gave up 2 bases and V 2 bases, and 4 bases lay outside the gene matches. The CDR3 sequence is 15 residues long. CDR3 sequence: CASSLSGLAQETQYS. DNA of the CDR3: TGTGCCAGCAGTTTAAGTGGACTAGCTCAAGAGACCCAGTACTCC.

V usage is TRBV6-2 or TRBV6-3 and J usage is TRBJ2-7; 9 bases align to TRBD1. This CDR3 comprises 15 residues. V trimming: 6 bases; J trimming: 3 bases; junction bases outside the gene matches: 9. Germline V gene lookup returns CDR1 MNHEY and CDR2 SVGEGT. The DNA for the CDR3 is TGTGCCAGCAGGGACGGGACAGGGCTCGTCTACGAGCAGTACTTC. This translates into CASRDGTGLVYEQYF.